This T cell receptor (beta chain) was recorded in a study of blood T cells in healthy people across ages. About the study: Per every two T cells, about one barcoded beta molecule was captured by template switching.

With respect to this clonotype: No antigen is known for it.

The CDR3 length is 13 residues. In germline, CDR1 is DFQATT, CDR2 SNEGSKA (reference sequence). The ends were cut back, 3 bases at V and 2 bases at J, with 9 bases in the middle. The authors ran a second PCR of 7 to 11 cycles using a sample-barcoded 5' primer and a J-beta primer mix. TCRdb called the 5' RACE reads again in MiXCR, with one record for every CDR3 protein. This repertoire shows roughly 800,000 distinct CDR3 sequences, 20% to 30% found once; its top ten account for more than 8%. Whole-study findings and limits: Estimated diversity that came from one million T cells was considered an underestimate. Naive CD4+ cells and diversity were both higher in long-lived donors than in aged donors. Unsorted PBMC material precluded a definitive naive versus antigen-experienced comparison.

Separately, the same data were catalogued under a study of T cells of mothers and their children.

The chain carries TRBV20-1 and TRBJ2-3; D gene ambiguous. Sequencing was carried out using blood. The sequence came from a boy between 5 and 17 years old in good health. The CDR3 nucleotides read TGCAGTGCTAGTTCTCAATACACAGATACGCAGTATTTT. Protein product: CSASSQYTDTQYF.